Following are 21 T cell receptor beta chains from one sample sequenced in a study of CD8 T cells in Susac syndrome. It was with random hexamers that roughly 0.45 to 1 ug RNA was reverse transcribed. TCRdb processed the immunoSEQ multiplex PCR reads anew with MiXCR; each CDR3 protein has one entry. Altogether 150,000 to 200,000 distinct CDR3 sequences are present, about 95% being singletons, with the ten largest covering around 0.16%. Sequences were obtained from CD8+ T cells from PBMCs. The receptors were sampled from a human donor with Susac syndrome.

CDR3 amino acids: CSARTGAGTQYF. CDR3 DNA: TGCAGTGCCCGCACCGGGGCGGGTACGCAGTATTTT. The chain carries TRBV20-1 and TRBJ2-3, with D perhaps being TRBD1 or TRBD2 (5 bases each). The CDR3 length is 12 residues. Germline V lookup: CDR1 DFQATT, CDR2 SNEGSKA (reference sequence). Trimming took off 6 bases at V and 8 bases at J, with 15 bases between the two ends.

This chain joins TRBV6-1 and TRBJ2-7, with a possible D match to TRBD2 (6 bases). The CDR3 sequence is 19 residues long. Germline V gene sequence: CDR1 MNHNS, CDR2 SASEGT. Trimming stripped 6 bases from V and 1 base from J, with 28 bases between. Here the CDR3 reads CASSLWGDRAPVDSYEQYF. The CDR3, as DNA: TGTGCCAGCAGCCTTTGGGGGGATAGGGCTCCAGTAGATTCCTACGAGCAGTACTTC.

In DNA, the CDR3 is TGTGCCAGCAGCCAAAGCCTACAAGAGACCCAGTACTTC. Protein: CASSQSLQETQYF. The chain uses TRBV3-1 and TRBJ2-5; D is undetermined. Germline V gene sequence: CDR1 LGHDT, CDR2 YNNKEL (reference sequence). The CDR3 spans 13 residues. V was cut by 2 bases and J by 2 bases, with 6 bases left in between.

This clonotype has more than one count but fewer than ten. The chain recombines TRBV9 with TRBJ2-1; D unclear. This CDR3 comprises 14 residues. Trimming cost V 0 bases and J 4 bases, with 8 bases left between them. CDR1 is SGDLS, CDR2 YYNGEE, per germline. CDR3 amino acids: CASSVADTYNEQFF. CDR3 coding DNA: TGTGCCAGCAGCGTAGCCGACACATACAATGAGCAGTTCTTC.

This clonotype occurred once. The J gene is TRBJ2-7, the V gene TRBV7-2; 7 positions match TRBD1. Germline values: CDR1 SGHTA, CDR2 FQGNSA. This CDR3 has 15 amino acids. Germline trimming cut 5 bases from V and 4 bases from J; bases unmatched to any gene: 11. CDR3 coding DNA: TGTGCCAGCAGCCAAGTGGGGACAGAGCCTTACGAGCAGTACTTC. Translated, it gives CASSQVGTEPYEQYF. The full variable domain, rest sourced from reference TRBV7-2 and TRBJ2-7, is GAGVSQSPSNKVTEKGKDVELRCDPISGHTALYWYRQSLGQGLEFLIYFQGNSAPDKSGLPSDRFSAERTGGSVSTLTIQRTQQEDSAVYLCASSQVGTEPYEQYFGPGTRLTVT.

This chain connects TRBV10-2 to TRBJ1-5, with D maybe TRBD1 (6 bases). The ends were cut back, 2 bases at V and 7 bases at J, with 12 bases in the middle. Looked up from germline, CDR1 is WSHSY and CDR2 is SAAADI. CDR3 length: 14 amino acids. Here the CDR3 reads CASSERGSRQPQHF. The CDR3 nucleotides read TGCGCCAGCAGTGAGAGGGGGTCTCGACAGCCCCAGCATTTT.

V is TRBV5-4 and J is TRBJ2-3, with D possibly being TRBD1 or TRBD2 (5 bases each). V lost 0 bases to trimming and J lost 5 bases, with 13 bases between them. Per germline, CDR1 SGHNT and CDR2 YYREEE (reference sequence). The CDR3 loop spans 15 amino acids. CDR3 sequence reads: CASSLVGTQGDTQYF. DNA for the CDR3: TGTGCCAGCAGCTTGGTCGGGACGCAGGGAGATACGCAGTATTTT.

The rearrangement uses TRBV7-9 and TRBJ2-1; D may match TRBD1 or TRBD2 (5 bases each). CDR3 length: 14 amino acids. Trimming stripped 5 bases from V and 7 bases from J, with 15 bases between. CDR1 and CDR2 from the germline V gene are SEHNR and FQNEAQ (reference sequence). The CDR3 spells CASSVWDAENEQFF. Here the CDR3 DNA reads TGTGCCAGCAGCGTCTGGGACGCGGAAAATGAGCAGTTCTTC.

The rearrangement joins TRBV18 to TRBJ2-7, with D maybe TRBD1 (5 bases). With 0 bases removed from V and 1 base from J, the gap between germline ends came to 7 bases. The CDR3 length is 14 residues. Germline lookup yields CDR1 KGHSH and CDR2 LQKENI. CDR3 DNA: TGTGCCAGCTCACCACCAAGACAGTCCTACGAGCAGTACTTC. Translation: CASSPPRQSYEQYF.

J is TRBJ2-7 and V is TRBV7-9; 8 nucleotides match TRBD1. Germline V gene sequence: CDR1 SEHNR, CDR2 FQNEAQ (reference sequence). V was clipped by 4 bases and J by 2 bases; unmatched bases: 7. This CDR3 has 15 amino acids. The CDR3 loop is CASSYRDRTTYEQYF. The CDR3 DNA sequence: TGTGCCAGCAGCTACCGGGACAGGACTACCTACGAGCAGTACTTC.

This chain links TRBV29-1 with TRBJ2-2, with a tentative D call TRBD2 (7 bases). The CDR3 is made up of 14 amino acids. Per the germline V gene, CDR1 is SQVTM and CDR2 is ANQGSEA. V was trimmed by 6 bases and J by 6 bases, leaving 17 bases between them. The CDR3 coding sequence is TGCAGCGTGATTCGTCGGGGGGCTGCCGGGGAGCTGTTTTTT. Protein sequence: CSVIRRGAAGELFF.

The chain carries TRBV6-1 and TRBJ1-1, with D possibly TRBD1 on 6 matching bases. The V and J ends lost 2 bases and 2 bases respectively, with 12 bases between them. This CDR3 spans 15 amino acids. Germline V CDR1 and CDR2: MNHNS, SASEGT. The CDR3 region has the DNA TGTGCCAGCAGTGAACTAGGACAGATAAACACTGAAGCTTTCTTT. This sequence encodes CASSELGQINTEAFF.

This chain uses TRBV7-9 with TRBJ1-5; tentatively, D is TRBD1 (6 bases). Between the trimmed V and J ends, which lost 7 bases and 5 bases, there was a span of 15 bases. CDR1 is SEHNR and CDR2 is FQNEAQ in the germline V gene (reference sequence). The CDR3 loop spans 14 amino acids. The CDR3 sequence: CASNPINRDQPQHF. In DNA form, the CDR3 reads TGTGCCAGCAACCCAATAAACAGGGATCAGCCCCAGCATTTT.

J is TRBJ2-3 and V is TRBV29-1, with 7 bases aligning to TRBD2. CDR1 and CDR2 from the germline V gene are SQVTM and ANQGSEA. V lost 3 bases, J lost 4 bases, and 19 bases stayed unmatched. This CDR3 spans 18 amino acids. The CDR3 region is CSVDLSRGSIPGADTQYF. The CDR3 nucleotides are TGCAGCGTTGACCTAAGTCGCGGGAGCATCCCCGGCGCAGATACGCAGTATTTT.

V and J are TRBV30 and TRBJ1-3; D might be TRBD1 (5 bases). V lost 1 base, J lost 4 bases, and 11 bases lay in between. The CDR3 is 14 residues long. Germline lookup yields CDR1 GTSNPN and CDR2 SVGIG (reference sequence). The chain's CDR3 is CAWSGRDGGNTIYF. As DNA, the CDR3 is TGTGCCTGGAGTGGCAGGGATGGCGGAAACACCATATATTTT.

Worth noting for this clonotype: One junction end does not reproduce the germline sequence, and a read error may be involved. J is TRBJ2-5 and V is TRBV7-7; D not resolved. CDR3 length equals 13 residues. The germline CDR1 and CDR2 sequences are SSHAT and FNYEAQ (reference sequence). In DNA form, the CDR3 reads TGTGCTAGCAGCTTAGCCCCGAGGGAGACCCAGTACTTC. It yields the protein CASSLAPRETQYF. The full variable domain, rest sourced from reference TRBV7-7 and TRBJ2-5, is GAGVSQSPRYKVTKRGQDVTLRCDPISSHATLYWYQQALGQGPEFLTYFNYEAQPDKSGLPSDRFSAERPEGSISTLTIQRTEQRDSAMYRCASSLAPRETQYFGPGTRLLVL.

This CDR3 is CASRESGYTF. For the CDR3, the DNA is TGTGCCAGCCGAGAATCAGGCTACACCTTC. The chain combines TRBV6-1 with TRBJ1-2; no reliable D call. This CDR3 is built from 10 residues. Germline-derived CDR1 and CDR2 are MNHNS and SASEGT. With 8 bases removed from V and 8 bases from J, the gap between germline ends came to 9 bases.

V is TRBV4-1 and J is TRBJ1-6; D is undetermined. CDR3 length: 18 amino acids. Germline V lookup: CDR1 MGHRA, CDR2 YSYEKL. The germline V and J ends were trimmed by 3 bases and 10 bases, with 25 bases remaining between them. The CDR3 DNA is TGCGCCAGCAGCCACTTAAGTCTGTTTCTCGGTTCTGGGTCACCCCTCCACTTT. This encodes CASSHLSLFLGSGSPLHF.

In its sample, this clonotype was seen once. The J gene is TRBJ2-7, the V gene TRBV29-1; D unresolved. Germline V gene data show CDR1 as SQVTM and CDR2 as ANQGSEA. The V end was cut by 4 bases, the J end by 3 bases, with 7 bases between. This CDR3 spans 11 amino acids. CDR3 nucleotides: TGCAGCGTTGTAGGGAACTACGAGCAGTACTTC. Translated: CSVVGNYEQYF.

This clonotype was recorded only once. The genes are TRBV5-1 and TRBJ2-7; D is ambiguous. V shed 5 bases and J shed 3 bases, with 6 bases lying between them. Germline-derived CDR1 and CDR2 are SGHRS and YFSETQ. The CDR3 contains 11 residues. The CDR3 here is CASREDYEQYF. DNA of the CDR3: TGCGCCAGCAGGGAAGACTACGAGCAGTACTTC.

This rearrangement joins TRBV2 to TRBJ2-7; TRBD1 matches 8 bases. Germline V gene data show CDR1 as SNHLY and CDR2 as FYNNEI. The length of the CDR3 is 14 residues. The J segment lost 5 bases and the V segment lost 1 base, leaving 4 bases of the junction unmatched. CDR3 coding DNA: TGTGCCAGCAGTGAAGGGACAGGGCTCCACGAGCAGTACTTC. Translating gives CASSEGTGLHEQYF.